This is a list of T cell receptor beta chains from one sample in a study of blood T cell repertoires in COVID-19. Repertoires were generated with immunoSEQ multiplex PCR, while TCRdb's copy carries only in-frame clones and drops some. The table shows about 170,000 clones, with around 86% occurring only once. The sample was peripheral blood. Source of these receptors: a man in his sixties or seventies with acute or convalescent COVID-19. CDR3s include the opening cysteine and the closing phenylalanine or tryptophan. A D gene is named only where the DNA matches it firmly. Size is omitted from some rows. Given values are once, few, many or a class for expanded clones.

D gene	V gene	J gene	clone size	CDR3 protein	CDR3 DNA
NA	TRBV10-3	TRBJ1-1	NA	CAISGQANTEAFF	TGTGCCATCAGTGGTCAGGCGAACACTGAAGCTTTCTTT
TRBD2	TRBV18	TRBJ2-3	NA	CASSLLAGGQDTQYF	TGTGCCAGCTCACTTCTAGCGGGGGGGCAAGATACGCAGTATTTT
TRBD2	TRBV9	TRBJ2-4	NA	CASSVGVAGGENIQYF	TGTGCCAGCAGCGTAGGAGTAGCGGGGGGAGAAAACATTCAGTACTTC
NA	TRBV20-1	TRBJ2-1	NA	CSASLAYNEQFF	TGCAGTGCTAGTCTAGCGTACAATGAGCAGTTCTTC
TRBD2	TRBV6-2/TRBV6-3	TRBJ2-5	NA	CASSRSAGGGQYF	TGTGCCAGCAGCCGCTCAGCGGGGGGGGGCCAGTACTTC
NA	TRBV6-5	TRBJ1-5	NA	CASSYLRGGQPQHF	TGTGCCAGCAGTTACCTGAGGGGGGGTCAGCCCCAGCATTTT
NA	TRBV9	TRBJ2-1	NA	CASSPGSYNEQFF	TGTGCCAGCAGCCCGGGGTCCTACAATGAGCAGTTCTTC
NA	TRBV9	TRBJ1-1	NA	CASSVEVGEESEAFF	TGTGCCAGCAGCGTAGAGGTGGGAGAAGAGAGTGAAGCTTTCTTT
NA	TRBV6-5	TRBJ2-3	NA	CASSYRLPSDTQYF	TGTGCCAGCAGTTACCGACTACCTTCAGATACGCAGTATTTT
NA	TRBV7-2	TRBJ2-2	NA	CASSLFGQEELFF	TGTGCCAGCAGCTTGTTCGGTCAGGAGGAGCTGTTTTTT
TRBD1	TRBV7-3	TRBJ1-1	NA	CASSPGQLNTEAFF	TGTGCCAGCAGCCCGGGACAGTTGAACACTGAAGCTTTCTTT
NA	TRBV5-1	TRBJ2-7	NA	CASSLPTGYPEYEQYF	TGCGCCAGCAGCCTGCCGACAGGCTACCCTGAGTACGAGCAGTACTTC
NA	TRBV12-3/TRBV12-4	TRBJ2-1	once	CASSLLTTGEQFF	TGTGCCAGCAGCCTACTTACTACTGGTGAGCAGTTCTTC
TRBD1	TRBV5-6	TRBJ1-2	NA	CASSYPTGLYGYTF	TGTGCCAGCAGCTATCCGACAGGGCTCTATGGCTACACCTTC
NA	TRBV7-3	TRBJ2-1	NA	CASSPMRVDEEFTYNEQFF	TGTGCCAGCAGCCCAATGAGGGTTGACGAGGAATTCACCTACAATGAGCAGTTCTTC
TRBD1	TRBV18	TRBJ2-2	NA	CASSPGQGNTGELFF	TGTGCCAGCTCACCGGGACAGGGGAACACCGGGGAGCTGTTTTTT
TRBD1	TRBV3-1/TRBV3-2	TRBJ2-3	once	CASSPRAGTGPDTQYF	TGTGCCAGCAGCCCCAGGGCCGGGACAGGGCCAGATACGCAGTATTTT
TRBD1	TRBV13	TRBJ1-4	NA	CASSLRTGGVNEKLFF	TGTGCCAGCAGCTTGCGGACAGGGGGCGTTAATGAAAAACTGTTTTTT
TRBD2	TRBV24-1	TRBJ2-7	NA	CATSDSPGRAVYEQYF	TGTGCCACCAGTGATTCCCCAGGGAGGGCAGTCTACGAGCAGTACTTC
TRBD1	TRBV27	TRBJ2-5	NA	CASSLQGAEETQYF	TGTGCCAGCAGCCTACAGGGGGCTGAAGAGACCCAGTACTTC
NA	TRBV19	TRBJ2-2	NA	CASSTRREASNTGELFF	TGTGCCAGTAGTACTCGCAGGGAAGCAAGTAACACCGGGGAGCTGTTTTTT
TRBD2	TRBV6-4	TRBJ2-5	NA	CASSDSRTSRETQYF	TGTGCCAGCAGTGACTCTCGGACTAGCCGAGAGACCCAGTACTTC
TRBD1	TRBV24-1	TRBJ2-2	NA	CATSEPGQGGTGELFF	TGTGCCACCAGTGAACCCGGACAGGGAGGAACCGGGGAGCTGTTTTTT
TRBD1	TRBV2	TRBJ1-1	few	CATGQGAFDTEAFF	TGTGCCACAGGACAGGGGGCTTTTGACACTGAAGCTTTCTTT
NA	TRBV5-1	TRBJ1-4	NA	CASSSRGDEKLFF	TGCGCCAGCAGCTCGCGGGGGGATGAAAAACTGTTTTTT
TRBD1	TRBV7-2	TRBJ1-1	NA	CASSKQGAQDTEAFF	TGTGCCAGCAGCAAGCAGGGGGCGCAGGACACTGAAGCTTTCTTT
NA	TRBV7-2	TRBJ1-1	once	CASSARQEIMNTEAFF	TGTGCCAGCAGCGCCCGACAGGAGATCATGAACACTGAAGCTTTCTTT
NA	TRBV7-6	TRBJ2-5	NA	CASSFLPTGSRETQYF	TGTGCCAGCAGCTTTTTACCAACAGGGTCACGGGAGACCCAGTACTTC
NA	TRBV5-1	TRBJ2-7	NA	CASSFSGGTYEQYF	TGCGCCAGCAGCTTCTCAGGGGGGACCTACGAGCAGTACTTC
TRBD2	TRBV19	TRBJ2-2	NA	CASTSGSGDTGELFF	TGTGCCAGTACCTCGGGGAGCGGGGACACCGGGGAGCTGTTTTTT
NA	TRBV7-3	TRBJ1-2	NA	CASSLMGGASYGYTF	TGTGCCAGCAGCTTAATGGGGGGAGCCTCCTATGGCTACACCTTC
TRBD1	TRBV5-1	TRBJ1-2	NA	CASSTGTGALGSGYTF	TGCGCCAGCAGCACCGGGACAGGGGCGTTAGGATCTGGCTACACCTTC
NA	TRBV5-1	TRBJ2-4	NA	CASSWGGGDDIQYF	TGCGCCAGCAGCTGGGGGGGCGGTGATGACATTCAGTACTTC
NA	TRBV5-4	TRBJ2-3	NA	CASSLDTVDTQYF	TGTGCCAGCAGCTTGGATACAGTGGATACGCAGTATTTT
NA	TRBV11-2	TRBJ2-7	NA	CASSTNYEQYF	TGTGCCAGCAGCACTAACTACGAGCAGTACTTC
NA	TRBV7-8	TRBJ2-1	NA	CASVLREVRDEQFF	TGTGCCAGCGTTCTGAGGGAGGTCAGGGATGAGCAGTTCTTC
TRBD1	TRBV6-5	TRBJ1-4	once	CASRDTGGREKLFF	TGTGCCAGCAGAGATACAGGGGGTCGTGAAAAACTGTTTTTT
NA	TRBV3-1/TRBV3-2	TRBJ1-2	few	CASSRRYPIYGYTF	TGTGCCAGCAGCCGGCGGTACCCAATCTATGGCTACACCTTC
NA	TRBV15	TRBJ2-3	NA	CATSRAGSAGDTQYF	TGTGCCACCAGCAGGGCCGGGAGCGCTGGAGATACGCAGTATTTT
NA	TRBV4-2	TRBJ1-4	NA	CASSPPLGATNEKLFF	TGTGCCAGCAGCCCCCCCCTAGGAGCAACTAATGAAAAACTGTTTTTT
TRBD2	TRBV7-3	TRBJ2-1	NA	CASSSGTSGNLVEQFF	TGTGCCAGCAGCTCCGGGACTAGCGGGAATTTGGTTGAGCAGTTCTTC
TRBD2	TRBV7-2	TRBJ2-5	NA	CASSPGLAGPGAQYF	TGTGCCAGCAGCCCTGGACTAGCGGGACCAGGAGCCCAGTACTTC
NA	TRBV18	TRBJ1-1	NA	CASSPPSTRDTEAFF	TGTGCCAGCTCACCGCCCTCTACTAGGGACACTGAAGCTTTCTTT
NA	TRBV30	TRBJ1-6	NA	CAWGERTIISYNSPLHF	TGTGCCTGGGGGGAGCGAACTATAATCTCCTATAATTCACCCCTCCACTTT
TRBD2	TRBV5-1	TRBJ2-1	few	CASSLGASGGYNEQFF	TGCGCCAGCAGCTTAGGGGCTAGCGGGGGCTACAATGAGCAGTTCTTC
TRBD2	TRBV10-2	TRBJ2-7	once	CATKRGTSGERQYF	TGCGCCACTAAGCGGGGGACTAGCGGAGAGAGGCAGTACTTC
NA	TRBV5-1	TRBJ1-6	NA	CASSLDSSYNSPLHF	TGCGCCAGCAGCTTGGACAGCTCCTATAATTCACCCCTCCACTTT
NA	TRBV27	TRBJ2-7	once	CASSSQDSRNEQYF	TGTGCCAGCAGTTCCCAAGACAGCCGGAACGAGCAGTACTTC
NA	TRBV3-1/TRBV3-2	TRBJ2-5	NA	CASSYGETQYF	TGTGCCAGCAGCTACGGAGAGACCCAGTACTTC
NA	TRBV18	TRBJ2-5	NA	CASSPPGQRETQYF	TGTGCCAGCTCACCACCTGGACAGCGGGAGACCCAGTACTTC
NA	TRBV6-6	TRBJ1-1	NA	CASSYSMNTEAFF	TGTGCCAGCAGTTATTCAATGAACACTGAAGCTTTCTTT
NA	TRBV11-2	TRBJ2-1	once	CASSLRSTPYNEQFF	TGTGCCAGCAGCCTTAGGTCGACTCCATACAATGAGCAGTTCTTC
TRBD1	TRBV7-2	TRBJ1-1	NA	CASSLIDRDTEAFF	TGTGCCAGCAGCTTAATCGACAGGGACACTGAAGCTTTCTTT
TRBD1	TRBV6-5	TRBJ2-2	NA	CASQTGGYGGELFF	TGTGCCAGCCAGACAGGGGGCTATGGCGGGGAGCTGTTTTTT
NA	TRBV9	TRBJ2-7	NA	CASSPGDSYEQYF	TGTGCCAGCAGCCCGGGGGACAGCTACGAGCAGTACTTC
NA	TRBV5-1	TRBJ2-1	few	CASSLRGTYNEQFF	TGCGCCAGCAGCTTGCGGGGGACCTACAATGAGCAGTTCTTC
TRBD1	TRBV4-2	TRBJ2-1	NA	CASSRTPGQGYNEQFF	TGTGCCAGCAGCCGGACCCCGGGACAGGGCTACAATGAGCAGTTCTTC
TRBD1	TRBV9	TRBJ1-4	NA	CASSAGTDVTREKLFF	TGTGCCAGCAGCGCGGGGACAGACGTCACCCGCGAAAAACTGTTTTTT
NA	TRBV3-1/TRBV3-2	TRBJ1-4	NA	CASSRIQGTNEKLFF	TGTGCCAGCAGCCGAATACAGGGTACTAATGAAAAACTGTTTTTT